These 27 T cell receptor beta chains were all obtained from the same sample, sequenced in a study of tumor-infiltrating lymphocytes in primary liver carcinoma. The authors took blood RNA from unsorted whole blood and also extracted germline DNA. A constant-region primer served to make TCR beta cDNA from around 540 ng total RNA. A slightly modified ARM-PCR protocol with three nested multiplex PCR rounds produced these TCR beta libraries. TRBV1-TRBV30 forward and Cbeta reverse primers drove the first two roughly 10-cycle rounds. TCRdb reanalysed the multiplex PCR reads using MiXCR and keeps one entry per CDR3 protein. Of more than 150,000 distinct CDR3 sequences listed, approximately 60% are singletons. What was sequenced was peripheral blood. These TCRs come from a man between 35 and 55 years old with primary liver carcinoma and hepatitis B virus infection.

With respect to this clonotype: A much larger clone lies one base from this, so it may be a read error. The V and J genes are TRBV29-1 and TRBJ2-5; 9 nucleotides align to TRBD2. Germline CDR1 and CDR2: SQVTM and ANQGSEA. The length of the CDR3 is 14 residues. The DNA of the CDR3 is TGCAGCGGTAAAGGCGGGAGGGGTGGAGAGACCAAGTACTTC. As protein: CSGKGGRGGETKYF.

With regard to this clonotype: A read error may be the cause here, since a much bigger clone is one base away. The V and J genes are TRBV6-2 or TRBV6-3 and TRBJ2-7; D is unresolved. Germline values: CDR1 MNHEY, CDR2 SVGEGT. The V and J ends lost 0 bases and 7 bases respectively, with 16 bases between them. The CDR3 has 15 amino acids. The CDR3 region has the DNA TGTGCCAGCAGTTACTCGGCTAACGGTGGCGGAGAGCAGTACTTC. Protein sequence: CASSYSANGGGEQYF.

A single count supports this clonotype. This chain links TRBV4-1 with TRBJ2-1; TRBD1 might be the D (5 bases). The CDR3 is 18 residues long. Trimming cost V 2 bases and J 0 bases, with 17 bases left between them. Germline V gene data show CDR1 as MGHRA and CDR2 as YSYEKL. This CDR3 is CASSQRVVKGASYNEQFF. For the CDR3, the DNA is TGCGCCAGCAGCCAACGGGTCGTTAAAGGGGCCTCCTACAATGAGCAGTTCTTC.

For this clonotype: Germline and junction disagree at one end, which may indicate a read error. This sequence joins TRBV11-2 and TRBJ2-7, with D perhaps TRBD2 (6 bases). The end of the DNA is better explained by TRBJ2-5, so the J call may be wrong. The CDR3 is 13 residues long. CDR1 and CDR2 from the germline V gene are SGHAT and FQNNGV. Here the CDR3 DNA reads TGCGCCAGCGGCTGGTGGGGGAGGGAGACCCAGTACTTC. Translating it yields CASGWWGRETQYF.

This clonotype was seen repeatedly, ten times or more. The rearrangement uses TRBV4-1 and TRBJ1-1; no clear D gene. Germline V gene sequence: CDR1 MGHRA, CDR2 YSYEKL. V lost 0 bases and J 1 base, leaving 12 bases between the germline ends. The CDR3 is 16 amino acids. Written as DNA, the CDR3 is TGCGCCAGCAGCCAAGAACCCGAGAACCCGAACACTGAAGCTTTCTTT. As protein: CASSQEPENPNTEAFF.

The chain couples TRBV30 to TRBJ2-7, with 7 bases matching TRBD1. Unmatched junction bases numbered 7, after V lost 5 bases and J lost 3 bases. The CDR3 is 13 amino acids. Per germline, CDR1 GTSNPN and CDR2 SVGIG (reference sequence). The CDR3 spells CAWAGTAYYEQYF. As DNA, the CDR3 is TGTGCCTGGGCCGGGACAGCTTACTACGAGCAGTACTTC. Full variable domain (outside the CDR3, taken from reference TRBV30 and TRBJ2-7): SQTIHQWPATLVQPVGSPLSLECTVEGTSNPNLYWYRQAAGRGLQLLFYSVGIGQISSEVPQNLSASRPQDRQFILSSKKLLLSDSGFYLCAWAGTAYYEQYFGPGTRLTVT.

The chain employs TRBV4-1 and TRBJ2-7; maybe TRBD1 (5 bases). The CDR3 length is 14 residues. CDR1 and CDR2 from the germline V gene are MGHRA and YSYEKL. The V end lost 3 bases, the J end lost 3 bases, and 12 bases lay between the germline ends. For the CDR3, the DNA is TGCGCCAGCAGCCATAGGGGATTCTTCTACGAGCAGTACTTC. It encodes CASSHRGFFYEQYF.

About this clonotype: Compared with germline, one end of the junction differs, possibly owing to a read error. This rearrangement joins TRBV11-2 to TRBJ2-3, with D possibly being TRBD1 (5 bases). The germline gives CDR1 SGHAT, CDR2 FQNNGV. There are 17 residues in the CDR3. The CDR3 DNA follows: TGTGACAGCAGCCTCCCATCACAGGCTCCTCGCACGGATACGCAGTATTTT. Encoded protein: CDSSLPSQAPRTDTQYF.

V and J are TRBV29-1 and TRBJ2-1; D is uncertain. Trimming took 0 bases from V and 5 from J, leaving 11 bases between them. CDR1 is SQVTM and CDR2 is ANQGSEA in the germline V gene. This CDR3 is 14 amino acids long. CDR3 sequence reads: CSVEEGSEDNEQFF. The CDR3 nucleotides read TGCAGCGTTGAAGAGGGAAGCGAGGACAATGAGCAGTTCTTC.

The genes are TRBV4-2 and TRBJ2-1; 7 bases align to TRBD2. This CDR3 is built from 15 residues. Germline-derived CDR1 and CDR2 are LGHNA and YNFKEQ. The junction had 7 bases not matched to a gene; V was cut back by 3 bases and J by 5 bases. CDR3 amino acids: CASSHPSGADNEQFF. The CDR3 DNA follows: TGTGCCAGCAGCCATCCAAGCGGGGCGGACAATGAGCAGTTCTTC.

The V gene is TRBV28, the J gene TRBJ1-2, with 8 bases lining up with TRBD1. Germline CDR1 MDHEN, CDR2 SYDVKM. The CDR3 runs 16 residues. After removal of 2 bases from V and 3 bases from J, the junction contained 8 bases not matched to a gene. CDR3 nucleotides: TGTGCCAGCAGTTTAGAGAGCAGGGGGCATTACTATGGCTACACCTTC. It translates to CASSLESRGHYYGYTF.

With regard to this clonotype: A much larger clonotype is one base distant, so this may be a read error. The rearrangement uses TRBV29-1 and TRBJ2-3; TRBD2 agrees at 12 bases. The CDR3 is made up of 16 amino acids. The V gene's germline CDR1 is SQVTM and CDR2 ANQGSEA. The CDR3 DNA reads TGCAGCGCTGAAGGGGGGCTAGCGGGAGGGGCAGATACGCAGTATTTT. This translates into CSAEGGLAGGADTQYF.

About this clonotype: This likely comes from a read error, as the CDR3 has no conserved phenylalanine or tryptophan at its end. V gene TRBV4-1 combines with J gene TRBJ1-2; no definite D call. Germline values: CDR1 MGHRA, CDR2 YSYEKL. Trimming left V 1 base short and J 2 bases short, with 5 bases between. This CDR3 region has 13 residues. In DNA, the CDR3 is TGCGCCAGCAGCCAAGTAGGGAACTATGGCTACACCTCC. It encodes CASSQVGNYGYTS.

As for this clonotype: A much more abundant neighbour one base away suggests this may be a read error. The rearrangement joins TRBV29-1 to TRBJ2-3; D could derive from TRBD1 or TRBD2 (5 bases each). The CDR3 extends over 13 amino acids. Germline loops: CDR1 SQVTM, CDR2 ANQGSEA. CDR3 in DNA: TGCAACTCCGAAACCGGGACCCCGCCAATGCAGTATTTT. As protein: CNSETGTPPMQYF.

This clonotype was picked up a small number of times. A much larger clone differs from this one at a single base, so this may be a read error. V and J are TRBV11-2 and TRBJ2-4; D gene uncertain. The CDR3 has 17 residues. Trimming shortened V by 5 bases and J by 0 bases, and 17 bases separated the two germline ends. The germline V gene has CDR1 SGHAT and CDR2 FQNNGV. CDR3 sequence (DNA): TGTGCCAGCAGCCCCCTTAACGAGGCGGTAGCCAAAAACATTCAGTACTTC. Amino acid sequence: CASSPLNEAVAKNIQYF.

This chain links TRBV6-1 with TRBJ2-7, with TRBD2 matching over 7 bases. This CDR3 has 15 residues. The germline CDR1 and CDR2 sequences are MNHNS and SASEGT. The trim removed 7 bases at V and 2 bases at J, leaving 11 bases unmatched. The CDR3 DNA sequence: TGTGCCAGCAACGAAAGGCTCGGGAGGCCCTACGAGCAGTACTTC. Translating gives CASNERLGRPYEQYF.

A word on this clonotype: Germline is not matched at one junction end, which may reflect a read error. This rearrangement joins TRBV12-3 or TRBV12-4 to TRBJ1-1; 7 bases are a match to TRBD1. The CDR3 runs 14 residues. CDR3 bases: TGTGCCAACAGTTTATACAGGGGCGGCACTGAAGCTCTCTTT. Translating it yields CANSLYRGGTEALF.

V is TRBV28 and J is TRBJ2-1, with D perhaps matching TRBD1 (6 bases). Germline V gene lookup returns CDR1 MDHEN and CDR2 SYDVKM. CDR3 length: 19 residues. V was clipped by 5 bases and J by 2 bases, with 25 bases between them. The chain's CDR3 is CASSPTDRFGVPTYNEQFF. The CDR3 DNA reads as TGTGCCAGCAGTCCTACAGACAGGTTCGGAGTCCCCACCTACAATGAGCAGTTCTTC.

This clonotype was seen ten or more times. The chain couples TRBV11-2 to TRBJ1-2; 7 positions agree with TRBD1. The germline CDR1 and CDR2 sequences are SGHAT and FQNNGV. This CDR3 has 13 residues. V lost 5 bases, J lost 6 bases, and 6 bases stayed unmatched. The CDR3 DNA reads TGTGCCAGCAGCCCCGACAGGGAAAATGGCTACACCTTC. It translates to CASSPDRENGYTF.

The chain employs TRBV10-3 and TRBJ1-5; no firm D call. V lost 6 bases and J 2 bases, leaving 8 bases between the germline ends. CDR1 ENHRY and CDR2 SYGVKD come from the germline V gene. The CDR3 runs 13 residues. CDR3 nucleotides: TGTGCCATCAGCACCCAGGGCAATCAGCCCCAGCATTTT. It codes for CAISTQGNQPQHF.

This CDR3 is CASSPTSGRTIQHF. For the CDR3, the DNA is TGTGCCAGCTCACCCACCTCCGGGAGAACCATCCAGCATTTT. This sequence joins TRBV18 and TRBJ1-5; D gene uncertain. The CDR3 covers 14 residues. The V and J ends lost 3 bases and 12 bases respectively, with 18 bases between them. Looked up from germline, CDR1 is KGHSH and CDR2 is LQKENI.

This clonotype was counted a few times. The CDR3 DNA follows: TGTGCCATCAGTGGACAAACTAGCGGGGGTCCTCTGGAGCAGTACTTC. Translated: CAISGQTSGGPLEQYF. The chain recombines TRBV10-3 with TRBJ2-7; TRBD2 agrees at 11 bases. Trimming at V came to 4 bases and at J to 7 bases, leaving 12 bases not matched to a gene. The CDR3 is made up of 16 amino acids. Per germline, CDR1 ENHRY and CDR2 SYGVKD.

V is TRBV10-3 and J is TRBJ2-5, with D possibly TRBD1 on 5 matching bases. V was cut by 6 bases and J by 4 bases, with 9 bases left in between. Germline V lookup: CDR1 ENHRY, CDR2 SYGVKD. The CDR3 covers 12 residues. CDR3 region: CAISTGRETQYF. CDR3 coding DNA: TGTGCCATCAGCACAGGTCGAGAGACCCAGTACTTC.

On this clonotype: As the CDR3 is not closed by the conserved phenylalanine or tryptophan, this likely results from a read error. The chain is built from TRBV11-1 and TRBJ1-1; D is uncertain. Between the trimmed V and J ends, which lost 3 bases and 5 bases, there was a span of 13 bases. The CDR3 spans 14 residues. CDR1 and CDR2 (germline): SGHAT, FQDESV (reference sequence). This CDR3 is CASSFGGGSTEAFS. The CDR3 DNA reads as TGTGCCAGCAGCTTTGGAGGAGGTAGTACTGAAGCTTTCTCT.

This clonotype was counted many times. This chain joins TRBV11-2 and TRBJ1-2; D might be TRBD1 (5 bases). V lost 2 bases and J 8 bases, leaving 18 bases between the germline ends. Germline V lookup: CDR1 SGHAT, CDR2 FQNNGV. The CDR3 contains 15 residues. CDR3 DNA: TGTGCCAGCAGCTTACGGGGGAGACCCCGAGCAGGCTACACCTTC. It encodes CASSLRGRPRAGYTF.

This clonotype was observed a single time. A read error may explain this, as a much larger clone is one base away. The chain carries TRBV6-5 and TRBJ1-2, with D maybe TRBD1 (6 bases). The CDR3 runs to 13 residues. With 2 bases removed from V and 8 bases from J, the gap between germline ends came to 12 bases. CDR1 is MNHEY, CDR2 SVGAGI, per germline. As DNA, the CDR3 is TGTGCCAGCAGTTACGTACAGGGAGAAGGCTACACCTTC. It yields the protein CASSYVQGEGYTF.

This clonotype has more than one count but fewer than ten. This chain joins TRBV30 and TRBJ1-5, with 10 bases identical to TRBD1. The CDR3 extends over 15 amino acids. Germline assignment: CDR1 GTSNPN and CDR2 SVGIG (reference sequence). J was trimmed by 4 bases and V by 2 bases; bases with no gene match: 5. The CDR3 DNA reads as TGTGCCTGGAGTCGGACAGGGGGGGAGAATCAGCCCCAGCATTTT. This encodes CAWSRTGGENQPQHF.